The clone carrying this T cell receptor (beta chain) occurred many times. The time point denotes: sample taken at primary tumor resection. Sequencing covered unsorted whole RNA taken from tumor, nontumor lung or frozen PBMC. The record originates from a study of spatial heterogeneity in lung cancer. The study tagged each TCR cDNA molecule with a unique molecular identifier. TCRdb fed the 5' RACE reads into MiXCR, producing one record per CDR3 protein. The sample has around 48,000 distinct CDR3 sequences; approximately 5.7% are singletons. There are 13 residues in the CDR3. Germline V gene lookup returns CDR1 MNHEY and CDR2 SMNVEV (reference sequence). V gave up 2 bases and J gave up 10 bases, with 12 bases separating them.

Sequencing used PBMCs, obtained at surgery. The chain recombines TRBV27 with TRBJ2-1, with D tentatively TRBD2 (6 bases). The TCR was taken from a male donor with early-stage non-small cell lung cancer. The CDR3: CASSLLGGGEQFF. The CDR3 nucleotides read TGTGCCAGCAGTTTACTGGGAGGAGGGGAGCAGTTCTTC.